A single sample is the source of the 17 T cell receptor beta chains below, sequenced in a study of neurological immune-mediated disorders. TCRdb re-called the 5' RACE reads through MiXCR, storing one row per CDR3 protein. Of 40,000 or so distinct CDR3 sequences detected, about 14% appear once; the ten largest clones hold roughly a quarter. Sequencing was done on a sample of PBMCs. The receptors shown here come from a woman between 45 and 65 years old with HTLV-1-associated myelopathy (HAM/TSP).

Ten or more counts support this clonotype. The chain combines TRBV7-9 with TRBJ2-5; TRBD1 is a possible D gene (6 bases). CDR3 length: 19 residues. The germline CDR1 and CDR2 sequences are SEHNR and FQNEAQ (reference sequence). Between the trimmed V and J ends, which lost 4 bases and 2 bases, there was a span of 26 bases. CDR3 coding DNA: TGTGCCAGCAGCTCCCAGTCCCCCCCGGACAGTGGGTTTCAAGAGACCCAGTACTTC. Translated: CASSSQSPPDSGFQETQYF.

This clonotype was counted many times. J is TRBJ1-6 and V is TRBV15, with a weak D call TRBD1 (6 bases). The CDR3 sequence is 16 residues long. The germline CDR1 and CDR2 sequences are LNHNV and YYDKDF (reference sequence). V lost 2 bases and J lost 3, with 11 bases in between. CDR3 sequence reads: CATSRSDSYYNSPLHF. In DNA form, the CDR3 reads TGTGCCACCAGCAGATCGGACAGCTACTATAATTCACCCCTCCACTTT.

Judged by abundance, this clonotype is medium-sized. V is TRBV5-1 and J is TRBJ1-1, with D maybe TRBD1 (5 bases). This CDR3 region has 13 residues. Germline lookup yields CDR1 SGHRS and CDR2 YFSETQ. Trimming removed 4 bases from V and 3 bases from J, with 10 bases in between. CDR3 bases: TGCGCCAGCAGCCAGGACACCTACACTGAAGCTTTCTTT. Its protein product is CASSQDTYTEAFF.

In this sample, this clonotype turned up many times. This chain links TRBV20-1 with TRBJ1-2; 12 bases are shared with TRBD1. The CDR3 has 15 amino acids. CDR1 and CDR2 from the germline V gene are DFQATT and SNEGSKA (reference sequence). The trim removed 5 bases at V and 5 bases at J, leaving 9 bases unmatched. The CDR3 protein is CSAPRDRGQGYGYTF. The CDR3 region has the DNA TGCAGTGCTCCCCGGGACAGGGGGCAGGGGTATGGCTACACCTTC.

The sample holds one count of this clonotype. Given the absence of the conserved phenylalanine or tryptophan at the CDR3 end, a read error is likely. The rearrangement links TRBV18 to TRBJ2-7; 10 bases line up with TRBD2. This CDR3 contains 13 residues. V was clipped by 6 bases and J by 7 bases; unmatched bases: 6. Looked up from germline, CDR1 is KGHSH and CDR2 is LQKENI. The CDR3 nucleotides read TGTGCCAGCTCGCTCCTAGCGGGGGAAGAGCAGTACTTA. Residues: CASSLLAGEEQYL.

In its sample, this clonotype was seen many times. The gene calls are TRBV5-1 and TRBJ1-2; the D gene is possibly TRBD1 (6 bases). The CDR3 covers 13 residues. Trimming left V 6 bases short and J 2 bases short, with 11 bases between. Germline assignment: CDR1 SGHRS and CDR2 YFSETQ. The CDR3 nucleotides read TGCGCCAGCACCAAAGGACAGAACTATGGCTACACCTTC. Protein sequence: CASTKGQNYGYTF.

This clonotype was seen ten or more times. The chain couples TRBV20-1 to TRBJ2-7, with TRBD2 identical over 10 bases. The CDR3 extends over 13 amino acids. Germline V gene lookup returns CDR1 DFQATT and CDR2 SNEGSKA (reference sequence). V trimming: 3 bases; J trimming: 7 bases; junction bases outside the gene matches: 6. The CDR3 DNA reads TGCAGTGCTAGGGTAGCGGGGGGTGCAGAGCAGTACGTC. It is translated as CSARVAGGAEQYV.

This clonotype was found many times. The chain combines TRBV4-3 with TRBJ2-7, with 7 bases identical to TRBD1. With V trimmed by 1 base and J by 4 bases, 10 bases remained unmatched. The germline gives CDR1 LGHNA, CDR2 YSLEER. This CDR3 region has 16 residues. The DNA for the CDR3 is TGCGCCAGCAGCCAAGCCCATTTCGACAGGGCTTACGAGCAGTACTTC. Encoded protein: CASSQAHFDRAYEQYF.

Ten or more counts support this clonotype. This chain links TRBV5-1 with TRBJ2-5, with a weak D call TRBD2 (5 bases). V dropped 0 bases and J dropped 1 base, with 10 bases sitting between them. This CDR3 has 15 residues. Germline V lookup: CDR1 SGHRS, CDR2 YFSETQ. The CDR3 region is CASSLVSVPQETQYF. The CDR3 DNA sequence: TGCGCCAGCAGCTTGGTTAGCGTTCCCCAAGAGACCCAGTACTTC. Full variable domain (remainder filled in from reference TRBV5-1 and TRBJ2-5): KAGVTQTPRYLIKTRGQQVTLSCSPISGHRSVSWYQQTPGQGLQFLFEYFSETQRNKGNFPGRFSGRQFSNSRSEMNVSTLELGDSALYLCASSLVSVPQETQYFGPGTRLLVL.

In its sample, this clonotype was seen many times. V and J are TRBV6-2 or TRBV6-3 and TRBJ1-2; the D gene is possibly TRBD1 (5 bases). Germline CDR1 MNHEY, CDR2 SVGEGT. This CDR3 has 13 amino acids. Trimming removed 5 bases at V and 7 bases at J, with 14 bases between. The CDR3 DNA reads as TGTGCCAGCAGTCTCTCGGGGACTCGTGGCTACACCTTC. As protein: CASSLSGTRGYTF.

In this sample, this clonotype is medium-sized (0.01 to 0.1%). DNA of the CDR3: TGTGCCAGCAGCTTTCCCGGGACTCATTCCAATGAGCAGTTCTTC. Protein product: CASSFPGTHSNEQFF. This chain joins TRBV7-2 and TRBJ2-1, with TRBD2 as a possible D gene (6 bases). The CDR3 loop spans 15 amino acids. V lost 3 bases to trimming and J lost 6 bases, with 15 bases between them. Germline-derived CDR1 and CDR2 are SGHTA and FQGNSA.

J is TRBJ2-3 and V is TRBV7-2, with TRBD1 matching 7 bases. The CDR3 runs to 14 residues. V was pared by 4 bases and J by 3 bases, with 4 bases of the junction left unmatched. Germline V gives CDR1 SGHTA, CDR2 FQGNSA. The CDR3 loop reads CASSSDRVTDTQYF. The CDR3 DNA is TGTGCCAGCAGCTCCGACAGGGTGACAGATACGCAGTATTTT.

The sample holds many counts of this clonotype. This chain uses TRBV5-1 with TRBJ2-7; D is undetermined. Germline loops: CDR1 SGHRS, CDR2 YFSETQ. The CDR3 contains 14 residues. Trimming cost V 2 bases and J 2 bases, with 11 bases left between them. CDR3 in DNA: TGCGCCAGCAGCTTCCGGACGGGTACCTACGAGCAGTACTTC. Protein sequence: CASSFRTGTYEQYF.

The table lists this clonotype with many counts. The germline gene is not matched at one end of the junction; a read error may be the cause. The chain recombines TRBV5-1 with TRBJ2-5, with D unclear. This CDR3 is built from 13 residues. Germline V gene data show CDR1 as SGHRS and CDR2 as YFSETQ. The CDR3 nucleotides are TGCGCCAGCAGCTTGGCCCACCAGGAGACCCAGTACTTC. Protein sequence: CASSLAHQETQYF.

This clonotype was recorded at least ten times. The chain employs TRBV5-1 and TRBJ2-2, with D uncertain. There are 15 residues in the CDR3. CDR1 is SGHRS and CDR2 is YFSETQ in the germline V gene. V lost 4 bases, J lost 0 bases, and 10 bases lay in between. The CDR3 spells CASSQGHTNTGELFF. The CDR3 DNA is TGCGCCAGCAGCCAAGGCCATACGAACACCGGGGAGCTGTTTTTT. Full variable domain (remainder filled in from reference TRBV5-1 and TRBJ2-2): KAGVTQTPRYLIKTRGQQVTLSCSPISGHRSVSWYQQTPGQGLQFLFEYFSETQRNKGNFPGRFSGRQFSNSRSEMNVSTLELGDSALYLCASSQGHTNTGELFFGEGSRLTVL.

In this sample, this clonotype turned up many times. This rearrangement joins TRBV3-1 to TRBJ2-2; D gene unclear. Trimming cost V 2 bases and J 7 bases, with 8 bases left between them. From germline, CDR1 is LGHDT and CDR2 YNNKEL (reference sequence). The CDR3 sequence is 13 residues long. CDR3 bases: TGTGCCAGCAGCCAAAAGGTCAGCGGGGAGCTGTTTTTT. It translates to CASSQKVSGELFF.

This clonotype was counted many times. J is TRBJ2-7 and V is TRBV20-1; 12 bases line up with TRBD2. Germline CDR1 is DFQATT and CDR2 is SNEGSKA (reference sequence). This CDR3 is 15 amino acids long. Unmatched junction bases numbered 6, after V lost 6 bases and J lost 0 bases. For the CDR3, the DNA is TGCAGTGCCACTAGCGGGGGGTCTGTCTCCTACGAGCAGTACGTC. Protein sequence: CSATSGGSVSYEQYV.